This TCR beta chain was obtained from a study of cytomegalovirus exposure and HLA in healthy donors. V was clipped by 3 bases and J by 7 bases; unmatched bases: 8. The CDR3 is 15 amino acids. Germline lookup yields CDR1 MGHRA and CDR2 YSYEKL. The donors comprised healthy bone marrow donors. PCR amplification relied on 60 Vbeta primers (plus 13 Jbeta primers). TCRdb's table, derived via immunoSEQ multiplex PCR, lists solely in-frame clones and lacks some. In the table there are about 140,000 clones, 80% to 85% of which are singletons. This sequence originates from a female donor in good health and CMV-seronegative. This rearrangement joins TRBV4-1 to TRBJ1-5; 8 bases map to TRBD1. The sample consisted of PBMCs. This chain's CDR3 is CASSQEDRAGQPQHF. The CDR3 bases are TGCGCCAGCAGCCAGGAGGACAGGGCAGGACAGCCCCAGCATTTT.